This is a list of T cell receptor beta chains from one sample in a study of blood T cells in healthy people across ages. TCRdb passed the 5' RACE reads through MiXCR, listing each CDR3 protein once. The table includes some 1.5 million distinct CDR3 sequences, roughly 28% detected once. The sequenced sample was blood. Source of these receptors: a woman in her 30s in good health. The CDR3 runs from the conserved cysteine through the conserved F or W. Fields, in order: clone size, D gene, V gene, J gene, CDR3 protein, CDR3 DNA. The D gene is left open where the match is weak. Clone size appears in some rows only: once, few, many, or a class for an expanded clone.

>many|.|TRBV29-1|TRBJ2-7
CSVEDTSQGPSYEQYF
TGCAGCGTTGAAGACACGAGTCAGGGACCCTCCTACGAGCAGTACTTC
>few|.|TRBV27|TRBJ1-2
CASSLSPGQLYGYTF
TGTGCCAGCAGTCTCTCCCCCGGACAGCTGTATGGCTACACCTTC
>once|.|TRBV5-5|TRBJ2-7
CASSPEGASYEQYF
TGTGCCAGCAGCCCCGAAGGGGCTTCCTACGAGCAGTACTTC
>few|TRBD1|TRBV28|TRBJ1-6
CASTLATGPISPLHF
TGTGCCAGCACCCTTGCGACAGGGCCGATATCACCCCTCCACTTT
>few|.|TRBV10-3|TRBJ2-5
CAISDMGETQYF
TGTGCCATCAGTGACATGGGAGAGACCCAGTACTTC
>few|TRBD1|TRBV27|TRBJ1-2
CASSLLPPRGAGYTF
TGTGCCAGCAGTTTATTGCCTCCCAGGGGGGCTGGCTACACCTTC
>.|.|TRBV12-3/TRBV12-4|TRBJ1-4
CASSSRGPQEKLFF
TGTGCCAGCAGCTCCAGGGGCCCGCAGGAAAAACTGTTTTTT
>few|.|TRBV10-1|TRBJ2-3
CASSEVIGVSDTQYF
TGCGCCAGCAGTGAGGTGATCGGGGTGTCAGATACGCAGTATTTT
>.|.|TRBV2|TRBJ1-4
CASRQENEKLFF
TGTGCCAGCAGACAGGAAAATGAAAAACTGTTTTTT
>many|.|TRBV7-2|TRBJ2-1
CASSQGLPGRGVEQFF
TGTGCCAGCAGCCAGGGATTGCCGGGCAGGGGAGTTGAGCAGTTCTTC
>few|.|TRBV10-2|TRBJ2-7
CASSDGGGISYEQYF
TGCGCCAGCAGTGATGGTGGAGGAATCTCCTACGAGCAGTACTTC
>few|.|TRBV6-6|TRBJ2-3
CASSSERPGQSTDTQYF
TGTGCCAGCAGTTCAGAACGCCCGGGACAAAGCACAGATACGCAGTATTTT
>few|.|TRBV13|TRBJ1-4
CASSYGGMDEATNEKLFF
TGTGCCAGCAGCTATGGGGGCATGGACGAGGCAACTAATGAAAAACTGTTTTTT
>few|.|TRBV28|TRBJ2-5
CASSLVPKGRETQYF
TGTGCCAGCAGTTTGGTCCCGAAGGGGCGGGAGACCCAGTACTTC
>.|TRBD1|TRBV5-5|TRBJ1-5
CASSLVTGTQPQHF
TGTGCCAGCAGCCTTGTGACAGGGACGCAGCCCCAGCATTTT
>few|.|TRBV18|TRBJ2-5
CASSPGTSPPMETQYF
TGTGCCAGCTCACCGGGGACCTCTCCGCCGATGGAGACCCAGTACTTC
>few|.|TRBV5-1|TRBJ2-3
CASSLEGTPPDTQYF
TGCGCCAGCAGCTTGGAGGGAACCCCCCCAGATACGCAGTATTTT
>few|TRBD1|TRBV6-5|TRBJ2-7
CASSYGTGAGYEQYF
TGTGCCAGCAGTTACGGGACAGGGGCGGGCTACGAGCAGTACTTC
>once|.|TRBV6-6|TRBJ1-4
CATTRGRYNEKLFF
TGTGCCACCACGCGGGGACGGTATAATGAAAAACTGTTTTTT
>few|.|TRBV28|TRBJ1-2
CASSPGRPGLRGYTF
TGTGCCAGCAGCCCTGGACGGCCGGGACTTAGGGGCTACACCTTC
>few|.|TRBV20-1|TRBJ1-5
CSARDLGQINNQPQHF
TGCAGTGCTAGAGACCTTGGACAGATAAACAATCAGCCCCAGCATTTT
>.|.|TRBV12-3/TRBV12-4|TRBJ2-7
CASSTAACEQYF
TGTGCCAGCAGTACAGCAGCATGCGAGCAGTACTTC
>few|TRBD2|TRBV5-1|TRBJ2-3
CASMRGGSDTQYF
TGCGCCAGCATGCGGGGGGGCAGCGATACGCAGTATTTT
>.|.|TRBV18|TRBJ2-7
CASSPRPYNEQYF
TGTGCCAGCTCACCACGACCCTACAATGAGCAGTACTTC
>once|.|TRBV5-1|TRBJ2-3
CASSYSSGTQYF
TGCGCCAGCAGCTATAGCTCCGGTACGCAGTATTTT
>.|.|TRBV18|TRBJ1-2
CASSTADGGSAPGYTF
TGTGCCAGCTCAACGGCCGATGGAGGATCCGCGCCGGGCTACACCTTC
>.|TRBD2|TRBV7-7|TRBJ2-7
CASSLRRSSGNEQYF
TGTGCCAGCAGCTTACGTAGGAGTAGCGGGAACGAGCAGTACTTC
>.|.|TRBV20-1|TRBJ2-7
CSASSTDSSYEQYF
TGCAGTGCTTCTTCGACTGATAGCTCCTACGAGCAGTACTTC
>.|.|TRBV10-3|TRBJ2-7
CAISKSTWSSYEQYF
TGCGCCATCAGTAAGTCGACGTGGTCCTCCTACGAGCAGTACTTC
>.|.|TRBV10-3|TRBJ1-5
CAIRGTNLGQPQHF
TGTGCCATCAGAGGGACAAACTTGGGTCAGCCCCAGCATTTT
>.|.|TRBV20-1|TRBJ1-2
CSAIGEGAYGYTF
TGCAGTGCCATTGGGGAAGGGGCCTATGGCTACACCTTC
>.|.|TRBV27|TRBJ2-1
CASSTGSISYNEQFF
TGTGCCAGCTCAACAGGGTCCATATCGTACAATGAGCAGTTCTTC
>few|.|TRBV9|TRBJ1-3
CASSVGERAPGLNTIYF
TGTGCCAGCAGCGTAGGAGAACGGGCCCCCGGACTGAACACCATATATTTT
>few|.|TRBV29-1|TRBJ1-1
CSVVQDPEAFF
TGCAGCGTTGTGCAGGATCCTGAAGCTTTCTTT
>many|.|TRBV7-2|TRBJ2-7
CASSLDTPSLSEQYF
TGTGCCAGCAGCTTAGATACTCCTAGTTTAAGCGAGCAGTACTTC
>.|TRBD1|TRBV29-1|TRBJ2-1
CSVEQGAPNEQFF
TGCAGCGTTGAACAGGGGGCGCCCAATGAGCAGTTCTTC
>few|.|TRBV6-5|TRBJ1-5
CASTDGGPQHF
TGTGCCAGCACCGACGGGGGGCCCCAGCATTTT
>few|.|TRBV29-1|TRBJ2-7
CSVTWGRVSYEQYF
TGCAGCGTGACCTGGGGGAGAGTCTCCTACGAGCAGTACTTC
>.|.|TRBV7-9|TRBJ1-3
CASSLPVGNTIYF
TGTGCCAGCAGCTTACCCGTTGGAAACACCATATATTTT
>.|TRBD2|TRBV12-3/TRBV12-4|TRBJ2-7
CASRPAGPAYEQYF
TGTGCCAGCAGGCCAGCGGGACCTGCCTACGAGCAGTACTTC
>many|TRBD2|TRBV20-1|TRBJ2-1
CSARGQAGVSNEQFF
TGCAGTGCTAGAGGGCAAGCGGGAGTTTCAAATGAGCAGTTCTTC
>.|TRBD2|TRBV5-6|TRBJ2-2
CASSLAGGANTGELFF
TGTGCCAGCAGCTTAGCGGGGGGCGCGAACACCGGGGAGCTGTTTTTT
>.|.|TRBV10-3|TRBJ2-1
CAISELAGTYNEQFF
TGTGCCATCAGTGAGTTGGCGGGGACCTACAATGAGCAGTTCTTC
>.|.|TRBV11-2|TRBJ2-7
CASSLEWEVGEQYF
TGTGCCAGCAGCTTAGAGTGGGAGGTAGGAGAGCAGTACTTC
>.|TRBD1|TRBV6-2/TRBV6-3|TRBJ2-2
CASSPLRGLYTGELFF
TGTGCTAGCAGTCCGCTCAGGGGGCTGTACACCGGGGAGCTGTTTTTT
>.|TRBD2|TRBV2|TRBJ2-7
CASSVFGGAYEQYF
TGTGCCAGCAGTGTATTCGGGGGGGCCTACGAGCAGTACTTC
>.|.|TRBV20-1|TRBJ1-1
CSAIRQRNTEAFF
TGCAGTGCTATCAGGCAGAGGAACACTGAAGCTTTCTTT
>.|.|TRBV10-3|TRBJ2-5
CAISDTARSTRETQYF
TGTGCCATCAGTGATACAGCCCGGTCCACTCGGGAGACCCAGTACTTC
>few|TRBD1|TRBV10-1|TRBJ1-2
CASSPGTGGTFNYGYTF
TGCGCCAGCAGTCCCGGGACAGGGGGTACATTTAACTATGGCTACACCTTC
>.|.|TRBV20-1|TRBJ2-4
CSASSNRVRNEQYF
TGCAGTGCTAGCTCAAACAGGGTCCGGAATGAGCAGTACTTC
>many|.|TRBV10-3|TRBJ2-1
CAISEPVYNEQFF
TGTGCCATCAGTGAGCCCGTCTACAATGAGCAGTTCTTC
>many|TRBD1|TRBV12-3/TRBV12-4|TRBJ2-5
CASRATGETQYF
TGTGCCAGCAGAGCGACAGGGGAGACCCAGTACTTC
>many|.|TRBV28|TRBJ2-5
CASSDSGTTEETQYF
TGTGCCAGCAGTGACTCCGGGACCACTGAAGAGACCCAGTACTTC
>few|.|TRBV7-6|TRBJ1-1
CASRPGGMNTEAFF
TGTGCCAGCAGGCCCGGGGGGATGAACACTGAAGCTTTCTTT
>few|.|TRBV27|TRBJ2-5
CASSRTGWLQTQYF
TGTGCCAGCAGCCGTACAGGTTGGCTACAGACCCAGTACTTC
>.|.|TRBV5-6|TRBJ2-7
CASSITSNEQYF
TGTGCCAGCAGCATAACCTCCAACGAGCAGTACTTC
>once|TRBD1|TRBV9|TRBJ2-7
CASSVAHRGSEQYF
TGTGCCAGCAGCGTAGCCCACAGGGGGTCTGAGCAGTACTTC
>few|.|TRBV12-5|TRBJ2-7
CASGRVLGLSAYEQYF
TGTGCTAGTGGCCGGGTCTTAGGGCTCTCCGCTTACGAGCAGTACTTC